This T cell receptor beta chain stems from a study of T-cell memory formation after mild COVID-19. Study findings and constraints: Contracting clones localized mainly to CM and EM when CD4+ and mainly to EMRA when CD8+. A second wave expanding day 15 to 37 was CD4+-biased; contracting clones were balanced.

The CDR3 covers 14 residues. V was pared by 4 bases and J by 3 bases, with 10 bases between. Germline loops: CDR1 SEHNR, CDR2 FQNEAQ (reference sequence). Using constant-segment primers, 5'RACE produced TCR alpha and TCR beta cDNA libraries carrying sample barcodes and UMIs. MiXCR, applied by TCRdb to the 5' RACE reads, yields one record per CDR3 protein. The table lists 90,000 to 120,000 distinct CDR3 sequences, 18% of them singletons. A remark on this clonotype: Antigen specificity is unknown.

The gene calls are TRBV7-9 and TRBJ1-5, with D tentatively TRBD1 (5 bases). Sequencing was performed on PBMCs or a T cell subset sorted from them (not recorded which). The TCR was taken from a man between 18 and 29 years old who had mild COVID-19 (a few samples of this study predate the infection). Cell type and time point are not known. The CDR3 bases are TGTGCCAGCAGCTCCCGGGACTACAATCAGCCCCAGCATTTT. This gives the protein CASSSRDYNQPQHF.